This TCR beta chain was identified during a study of response to subunit inactivated influenza vaccine. The study's findings and limits: After each seasonal influenza vaccination, few new T cells are recruited, the authors suggested.

Germline loops: CDR1 LNHNV, CDR2 YYDKDF (reference sequence). Trimming cost V 1 base and J 4 bases, with 10 bases left between them. This CDR3 has 15 residues. Concerning this clonotype: As yet, its antigen is unknown.

One entry per CDR3 protein, called by TCRdb with MiXCR from the RT-PCR reads. The sample comprises more than 400,000 distinct CDR3 sequences, approximately 7.7% of which are singletons, and around 13% rests with the top ten. V gene TRBV15 combines with J gene TRBJ2-2; TRBD1 is a possible D gene (5 bases). The sample consisted of PBMCs from blood, taken less than 30 months after vaccination. The source of this sequence is a man aged 50 to 69 who received an inactivated influenza vaccine. The DNA for the CDR3 is TGTGCCACCAGCAGAGCCAACAGGATCACCGGGGAGCTGTTTTTT. Its translation: CATSRANRITGELFF.